This TCR beta chain was captured by sequencing in a study of shared clonotypes between healthy human individuals. Produced via immunoSEQ multiplex PCR; TCRdb's table is partial and in-frame only. The sample has around 2,000,000 clones; approximately 94% are singletons. This clone appeared once. J lost 6 bases, V lost 6 bases, and 11 bases had no gene match. Germline assignment: CDR1 SNHLY and CDR2 FYNNEI. There are 15 residues in the CDR3. As defined, naive CD8 cells were CD45RO-negative and positively selected for CCR7, with terminally differentiated effector memory CD45RA+ cells excluded. Source material: naive CD8+ T cells sorted from blood. This clonotype was sampled from a man between 18 and 29 years old in good health. J is TRBJ2-7 and V is TRBV2; 10 nucleotides align to TRBD2. The CDR3 nucleotides are TGTGCCAGCAGCGATCCTGTAACTAGCGGGACCGAGCAGTACTTC. Its protein is CASSDPVTSGTEQYF.